One sample yielded the 13 T cell receptor beta chains listed below, sequenced in a study of CD8 T cells in ankylosing spondylitis. MiXCR was run by TCRdb on the 5' RACE reads, yielding one entry per CDR3 protein. The sample has under 950,000 distinct CDR3 sequences; 15% to 20% are singletons. Study-level points and caveats: It appeared that ankylosing spondylitis blood was characterized by a TCR beta motif of under ten highly homologous variants.

What these receptors recognize is not known. Sequencing input: blood, either unsorted or a sorted T cell fraction (not recorded which). The source is a male donor with ankylosing spondylitis.

The chain combines TRBV4-2 with TRBJ2-1; 15 nucleotides align to TRBD2. CDR3 length: 16 residues. Germline V CDR1 and CDR2: LGHNA, YNFKEQ. Trimming at V came to 4 bases and at J to 7 bases, leaving 5 bases not matched to a gene. CDR3 sequence reads: CASSRRTSGGENEQFF. The CDR3 bases are TGTGCCAGCAGCCGGAGGACTAGCGGGGGGGAAAATGAGCAGTTCTTC.

This clonotype was counted only a few times. CDR3 residues: CASSLLSAGPYNEQFF. In DNA, the CDR3 is TGTGCCAGCAGCTTACTATCGGCTGGTCCCTACAATGAGCAGTTCTTC. This chain links TRBV7-3 with TRBJ2-1, with D uncertain. Germline lookup yields CDR1 SGHTA and CDR2 FQGTGA. V shed 2 bases and J shed 2 bases, with 13 bases lying between them. CDR3 length: 16 residues.

V usage is TRBV20-1 and J usage is TRBJ1-2, with D maybe TRBD1 (5 bases). Looked up from germline, CDR1 is DFQATT and CDR2 is SNEGSKA (reference sequence). The CDR3 is made up of 11 amino acids. V dropped 1 base and J dropped 11 bases, with 11 bases sitting between them. DNA for the CDR3: TGCAGTGCTAGAGGTGAAGAGGGGTACACCTTC. This encodes CSARGEEGYTF.

This clonotype was observed at least ten times. V gene TRBV4-3 combines with J gene TRBJ1-5; D is undetermined. The ends were cut back, 0 bases at V and 6 bases at J, with 9 bases in the middle. From germline, CDR1 is LGHNA and CDR2 YSLEER. CDR3 length: 14 amino acids. CDR3 in amino acids: CASSQDHKGQPQHF. For the CDR3, the DNA is TGCGCCAGCAGCCAAGATCATAAGGGTCAGCCCCAGCATTTT.

The J gene is TRBJ2-6, the V gene TRBV5-1, with D possibly matching TRBD1 (5 bases). The germline V gene has CDR1 SGHRS and CDR2 YFSETQ. V was shortened by 0 bases and J by 2 bases, with 9 bases between the two germline ends. The CDR3 has 16 residues. The CDR3: CASSLVGVAGANVLTF. The CDR3 DNA reads as TGCGCCAGCAGCTTGGTAGGGGTGGCTGGGGCCAACGTCCTGACTTTC.

The chain combines TRBV5-1 with TRBJ2-7; D not certain. With 4 bases removed from V and 0 bases from J, the gap between germline ends came to 14 bases. Per germline, CDR1 SGHRS and CDR2 YFSETQ. The CDR3 sequence is 15 residues long. The CDR3 protein is CASSPDGSSSYEQYF. The CDR3 DNA reads as TGCGCCAGCAGCCCGGACGGATCGAGCTCCTACGAGCAGTACTTC.

This clonotype was detected only a few times. CDR3 bases: TGTGCCAGCAGCGCGGGGACTAGCGGGGGACGCCGACAGGATGAGCAGTTCTTC. This translates into CASSAGTSGGRRQDEQFF. The V call is TRBV9, the J call TRBJ2-1; 14 positions agree with TRBD2. V dropped 3 bases and J dropped 8; count of bases not matched to a gene: 13. CDR1 is SGDLS, CDR2 YYNGEE, per germline. The CDR3 length is 18 residues.

Many counts were recorded for this clonotype. V and J are TRBV29-1 and TRBJ2-1; D not resolved. Trimming shortened V by 3 bases and J by 8 bases, and 17 bases separated the two germline ends. This CDR3 spans 14 amino acids. Per germline, CDR1 SQVTM and CDR2 ANQGSEA. The CDR3 is CSVDLATGTDEQFF. As DNA, the CDR3 is TGCAGCGTTGACTTGGCAACTGGAACGGATGAGCAGTTCTTC.

J is TRBJ2-1 and V is TRBV6-5; 8 nucleotides line up with TRBD2. CDR3 length: 14 amino acids. V gave up 1 base and J gave up 8 bases; unmatched junction bases: 4. Looked up from germline, CDR1 is MNHEY and CDR2 is SVGAGI. The CDR3 sequence: CASSYLTSDDEQFF. The CDR3 DNA reads TGTGCCAGCAGTTACTTGACTAGCGACGATGAGCAGTTCTTC.

This rearrangement joins TRBV7-3 to TRBJ2-1, with D possibly being TRBD1 (7 bases). This CDR3 spans 15 amino acids. Germline loops: CDR1 SGHTA, CDR2 FQGTGA. The V and J ends lost 0 bases and 8 bases respectively, with 14 bases between them. CDR3 in DNA: TGTGCCAGCAGCTTAACTGGGGGCAGGGGGGATGAGCAGTTCTTC. Residues: CASSLTGGRGDEQFF.

The V and J genes are TRBV4-1 and TRBJ1-3; D remains ambiguous. The CDR3 has 16 amino acids. Germline CDR1 is MGHRA and CDR2 is YSYEKL. Trimming stripped 2 bases from V and 1 base from J, with 12 bases between. CDR3 sequence reads: CASSQYSGLSGNTIYF. For the CDR3, the DNA is TGCGCCAGCAGCCAATACTCAGGCTTATCTGGAAACACCATATATTTT.

This clonotype was recorded a few times. For the CDR3, the DNA is TGCGCCAGCAGCTTGCCCGGGACAAATCCCTACGAGCAGTACTTC. Amino acids: CASSLPGTNPYEQYF. V and J are TRBV5-1 and TRBJ2-7; possibly TRBD1 for D (6 bases). Trimming removed 1 base from V and 2 bases from J, with 13 bases in between. The length of the CDR3 is 15 residues. The V gene's germline CDR1 is SGHRS and CDR2 YFSETQ.

This clonotype was picked up many times. V gene TRBV6-6 combines with J gene TRBJ2-2; D not resolved. Deletions cut 6 bases from V and 4 bases from J, with 6 bases between. CDR3 length equals 12 residues. CDR1 and CDR2 (germline): MNHNY, SVGAGI (reference sequence). CDR3 protein: CASSAGTGELFF. CDR3 in DNA: TGTGCCAGCAGCGCAGGCACCGGGGAGCTGTTTTTT.